The source of this T cell receptor (beta chain) is a study of T cell responses to AZD1222 COVID-19 vaccine. Assay used: immunoSEQ multiplex PCR; TCRdb lists only in-frame clones, some missing. The top ten clones hold around 1% of a sample with approximately 190,000 clones, approximately 94% of them seen once. Germline CDR1 reads GTSNPN; CDR2 reads SVGIG (reference sequence). The CDR3 contains 14 residues. V was pared by 1 base and J by 4 bases, with 13 bases between. The sequencing used peripheral blood, collected 28 days after the second AZD1222 dose. This clonotype was sampled from an adult who received the AZD1222 COVID-19 vaccine. This chain joins TRBV30 and TRBJ1-2, with D possibly matching TRBD1 (5 bases). CDR3 in amino acids: CAWSALTEIYGYTF. The CDR3 region has the DNA TGTGCCTGGAGTGCCTTGACAGAGATCTATGGCTACACCTTC.